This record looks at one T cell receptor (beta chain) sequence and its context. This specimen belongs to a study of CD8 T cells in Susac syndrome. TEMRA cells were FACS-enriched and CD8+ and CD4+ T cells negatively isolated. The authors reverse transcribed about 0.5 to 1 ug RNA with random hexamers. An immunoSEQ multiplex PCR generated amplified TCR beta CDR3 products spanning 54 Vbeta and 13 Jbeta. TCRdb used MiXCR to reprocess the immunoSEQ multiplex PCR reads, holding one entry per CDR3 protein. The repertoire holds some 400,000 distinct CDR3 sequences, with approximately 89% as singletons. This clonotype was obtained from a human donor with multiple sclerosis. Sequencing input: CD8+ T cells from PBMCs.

CDR3 coding DNA: TGTGCCAGCAGCCCCACCCGGGACATTCTATTCGCGGAGACCCAAGAGACCCAGTACTTC. This codes for CASSPTRDILFAETQETQYF. The chain employs TRBV3-1 and TRBJ2-5, with TRBD1 as a possible D gene (6 bases). There are 20 residues in the CDR3. The germline gives CDR1 LGHDT, CDR2 YNNKEL (reference sequence). V was cut by 4 bases and J by 1 base, with 28 bases left in between.